Listed below are T cell receptor beta chains from one sample, sequenced in a study of PD-L1 blockade in urothelial cancer. Some clones are missing from TCRdb's copy, which holds only in-frame ones; the method was immunoSEQ multiplex PCR. The sample shows 35,000 to 45,000 clones, about 85% of them seen only once. Sequences were derived from PBMCs, sampled around atezolizumab (anti-PD-L1) treatment. These receptors came from a man between 65 and 85 years old with urothelial cancer. CDR3s include the opening cysteine and the closing phenylalanine or tryptophan. The D gene is left open where the match is weak. Clone size is given for some rows only: seen once, a few or many times, or a class if the clone is expanded.

D gene,clone size,V gene,J gene,CDR3 protein
TRBD2,-,TRBV7-9,TRBJ2-5,CASSPSGGEGETQYF
-,-,TRBV5-1,TRBJ2-3,CASSLGVYSSTDTQYF
-,-,TRBV2,TRBJ1-4,CASSEEGSGNEKLFF
-,-,TRBV2,TRBJ1-1,CASTPGRESGAFF
-,-,TRBV2,TRBJ1-5,CASLPDNSNQPQHF
-,-,TRBV6-5,TRBJ1-2,CASSLTEAYGYTF
TRBD1,-,TRBV5-1,TRBJ1-2,CASSLAGTGSTYGYTF
-,-,TRBV6-6,TRBJ1-5,CASSFPGTLEQPQHF
TRBD1,once,TRBV5-6,TRBJ1-5,CASSLDRGQPQHF
-,-,TRBV5-1,TRBJ2-5,CASSLRGARETQYF
TRBD2,-,TRBV4-1,TRBJ2-7,CASSQVRASGEIHEQYF
-,-,TRBV7-7,TRBJ2-2,CASSRVGDTGELFF
TRBD1,few,TRBV7-3,TRBJ2-3,CASSRQGSGQYF
-,-,TRBV6-6,TRBJ1-1,CASSYPATVNTEAFF
TRBD2,-,TRBV4-2,TRBJ2-1,CASSQGLAGQEQFF
TRBD1,-,TRBV5-4,TRBJ1-1,CASSRRDSLNTEAFF
-,-,TRBV15,TRBJ2-7,CATSRDLGASFSYEQYF
TRBD2,-,TRBV7-6,TRBJ2-1,CASSSTPSGSRNEQFF
-,-,TRBV11-3,TRBJ2-1,CASSLVRDEQFF
TRBD2,-,TRBV6-6,TRBJ2-1,CASSLSGDLNEQFF
TRBD1,-,TRBV18,TRBJ1-3,CASSPRQGSGNTIYF
TRBD1,-,TRBV29-1,TRBJ1-2,CSVLQGVSYTF
TRBD1,-,TRBV5-4,TRBJ2-2,CASRETGLGELFF
-,-,TRBV27,TRBJ1-2,CASSPLAGNYGYTF
-,-,TRBV19,TRBJ2-5,CASSVTGVGETQYF
TRBD1,-,TRBV5-1,TRBJ1-4,CASSLGGDRPNEKLFF
TRBD1,few,TRBV19,TRBJ1-5,CASSFRGEPQHF
-,-,TRBV5-5,TRBJ1-5,CASSSTSQVISNQPQHF
-,-,TRBV7-2,TRBJ2-7,CASSLVGRSSYEQYF
TRBD1,-,TRBV4-1,TRBJ1-3,CASSQEGTGKNTIYF
-,-,TRBV10-1,TRBJ2-1,CASSESIWANNEQFF
-,-,TRBV25-1,TRBJ2-5,CATLLPRGTQYF
TRBD2,-,TRBV9,TRBJ2-2,CASNPGLAANTGELFF
-,-,TRBV5-4,TRBJ2-1,CASSLGGAGYNEQFF
-,-,TRBV5-1,TRBJ2-3,CASSFQGYTDTQYF
TRBD2,-,TRBV7-9,TRBJ2-2,CASSLTASGFTGELFF
-,-,TRBV5-1,TRBJ2-7,CASSSGTNTYEQYF
TRBD1,-,TRBV10-1,TRBJ2-7,CASSEVSGQGKHEQYF
TRBD2,-,TRBV13,TRBJ2-3,CASSKGLAPSTQYF
-,-,TRBV6-5,TRBJ2-1,CASSYMVVQVNEQFF
TRBD1,-,TRBV28,TRBJ2-5,CASSIQGVQETQYF
TRBD1,-,TRBV5-6,TRBJ2-5,CASSLGVGTGDETQYF
-,-,TRBV7-5,TRBJ1-1,CARSLVGTGVANTEAFF
-,-,TRBV4-1,TRBJ2-5,CASSQAGSGETQYF
TRBD1,once,TRBV9,TRBJ2-7,CASSVGGQGISRNYEQYF
-,once,TRBV5-1,TRBJ1-3,CASSLVGEGYSGNTIYF
-,-,TRBV9,TRBJ2-7,CASSILNEQYF
-,-,TRBV11-2,TRBJ1-2,CASSLDREDARGYTF
TRBD1,-,TRBV30,TRBJ2-7,CAWRGYRGLGEQYF
-,-,TRBV6-6,TRBJ2-1,CASSYSPPTIYNEQFF
-,-,TRBV19,TRBJ2-1,CASSSGESSYNEQFF
-,few,TRBV6-5,TRBJ1-5,CASSWAVDQPQHF
-,-,TRBV19,TRBJ2-1,CASSRDFSSYNEQFF
TRBD1,few,TRBV7-3,TRBJ2-3,CASSSGQGRDTQYF
-,-,TRBV2,TRBJ2-5,CASSAQTGKETQYF